The T cell receptor beta chain under discussion was sequenced for a study of T cell clonality in common variable immunodeficiency (dated by TCRdb to about 2015). Here is what the overall study found, with its caveats: Although equal DNA input was used, an average of about 80,000 unique sequences per sample was obtained for controls, compared with about 31,547 for CVID samples. TCRbeta clonality was higher in CVID subjects than in healthy controls (t-test p = 0.018), and the increase was most characteristic of about a third of subjects. Reportedly, TCRbeta sequences from CVID had fewer deletions and N-nucleotide insertions, and highly modified clones with 13 or more V deletions were absent from CVID. CVID subjects shared fewer TCRbeta clones with each other than healthy controls did (p < 0.0001). Differences among patients in the CVID cohort limited the correlations between repertoire features and clinical complications. According to the authors, finding the cause of the higher clonality in CVID would require sequencing the repertoires of T cell subpopulations.

CVID samples and control samples contributed equivalent amounts of genomic DNA as sequencing input. For every sample, a 60 bp segment covering the rearranged TCRbeta CDR3 region was amplified and then sequenced. TCRbeta amplification used the immunoSEQ assay, a bias-corrected multiplex PCR with high-throughput sequencing. In the paper's pipeline: Each unique nucleotide sequence was treated as a clone and annotated with V, D and J genes, copy number and frequency. Sequences were labeled productive if in frame, and non-productive if out of frame or containing stop codons. As previously described, clonality was calculated on the basis of Shannon's entropy. The predicted amino acid sequences of productive clones were used to derive the mean CDR3 Kyte-Doolittle hydropathy. Hierarchical clustering of scaled V gene usage was performed with the R hclust function using Manhattan distance and complete linkage. Clone sharing by CDR3 amino acid sequence was assessed by resampling 12 repertoires per group over 100 rounds. Repertoires were searched for 60 to 80 published EBV-specific and a few hundred published CMV-specific TCRbeta sequences. After a couple of CVID samples that produced fewer than 10,000 sequences were dropped from the analysis, 45 or so CVID repertoires remained. TCRdb obtained this table from immuneACCESS and retained in-frame rearrangements with V and J assigned. These tables miss some clones; where compared with another copy, unresolved V genes account for less than half of the shortfall, and the remainder is unexplained. V, J and clone size are those of that table, while D and trimming were read from the DNA. The table records about 43,000 clones for this sample, and not one of them appears only once. The ten most abundant clones make up about 2.2% of the sample.

This clone was recorded many times. It lacks a known antigen. The read falls 3 residues short of the CDR3 end, and the missing part is taken from the germline J gene. Most CVID patients and most healthy controls were of Caucasian heritage. Heparinized peripheral whole blood samples of about 4.5 to 9 ml were collected from each donor. Genomic DNA from adults with common variable immune deficiency (CVID) and from healthy adult controls was used to sequence TCRbeta CDR3 repertoires. The control group was made up of about 22 healthy adult volunteers (10 male and some twelve female) whose ages ranged from roughly 23 to 70 years, with a mean age of approximately 32. Diluted blood was subjected to density centrifugation over Hypaque 1077 or Ficoll-Paque for isolation of peripheral blood mononuclear cells. Unsorted mononuclear cells served as the source of genomic DNA, which was extracted either by Qiagen column purification or by a centrifugation-based method.

The germline V gene supplies CDR1 SGHRS and CDR2 YFSETQ. The CDR3, cysteine through phenylalanine, is 14 amino acids long. Only the CDR3 bases that were read are kept: 33 of them, in frame from base 1. V is pruned by 0 bases and J by 4 bases, leaving 3 bases of the junction without a gene match. The rearrangement joined TRBV5-1 to TRBJ2-5, with 7 bases aligning to TRBD1. Material for sequencing was peripheral blood mononuclear cells. This TCR came from a person between 18 and 70 years old in good health. The CDR3 protein is CASSLVPGGETQYF. CDR3 DNA, as far as it was read: TGCGCCAGCAGCTTGGTTCCAGGGGGAGAGACC.